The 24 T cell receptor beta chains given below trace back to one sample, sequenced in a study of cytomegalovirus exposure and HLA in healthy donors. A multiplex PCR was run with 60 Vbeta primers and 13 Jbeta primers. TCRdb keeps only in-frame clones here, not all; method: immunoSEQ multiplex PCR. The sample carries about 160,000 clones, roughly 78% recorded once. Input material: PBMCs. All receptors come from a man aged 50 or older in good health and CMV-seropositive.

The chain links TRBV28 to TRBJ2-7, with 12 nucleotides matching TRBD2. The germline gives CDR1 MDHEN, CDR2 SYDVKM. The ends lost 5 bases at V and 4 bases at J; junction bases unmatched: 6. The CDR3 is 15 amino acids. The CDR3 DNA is TGTGCCAGCAGTCCCCGGACTAGCGGGATTTACGAGCAGTACTTC. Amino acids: CASSPRTSGIYEQYF. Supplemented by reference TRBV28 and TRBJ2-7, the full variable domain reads DVKVTQSSRYLVKRTGEKVFLECVQDMDHENMFWYRQDPGLGLRLIYFSYDVKMKEKGDIPEGYSVSREKKERFSLILESASTNQTSMYLCASSPRTSGIYEQYFGPGTRLTVT.

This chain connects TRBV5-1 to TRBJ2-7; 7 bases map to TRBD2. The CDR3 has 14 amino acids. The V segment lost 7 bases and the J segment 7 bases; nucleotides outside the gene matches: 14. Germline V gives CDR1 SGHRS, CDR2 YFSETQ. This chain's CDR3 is CASQSGGSVEEQYF. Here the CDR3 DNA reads TGCGCCAGCCAGAGTGGCGGGAGTGTGGAAGAGCAGTACTTC.

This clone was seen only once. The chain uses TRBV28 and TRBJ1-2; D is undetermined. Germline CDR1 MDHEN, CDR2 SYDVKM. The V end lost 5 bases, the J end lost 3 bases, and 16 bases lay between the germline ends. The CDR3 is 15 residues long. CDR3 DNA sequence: TGTGCCAGCAGTGTTTCGACTAGAATAGACTATGGCTACACCTTC. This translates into CASSVSTRIDYGYTF.

This CDR3 reads CASSQVSQGVGGAFF. The CDR3 region has the DNA TGTGCCAGCAGCCAAGTTAGTCAGGGGGTCGGTGGAGCTTTCTTT. The rearrangement uses TRBV4-2 and TRBJ1-1; 7 nucleotides match TRBD1. V gave up 1 base and J gave up 10 bases; unmatched junction bases: 12. Germline lookup yields CDR1 LGHNA and CDR2 YNFKEQ. CDR3 size: 15 residues.

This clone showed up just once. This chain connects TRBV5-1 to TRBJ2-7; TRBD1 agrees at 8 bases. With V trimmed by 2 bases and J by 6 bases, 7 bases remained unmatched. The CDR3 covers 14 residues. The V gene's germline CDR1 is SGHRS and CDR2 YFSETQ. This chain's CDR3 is CASSFDRGNSEQYF. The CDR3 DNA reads TGCGCCAGCAGCTTCGACAGGGGAAACTCCGAGCAGTACTTC.

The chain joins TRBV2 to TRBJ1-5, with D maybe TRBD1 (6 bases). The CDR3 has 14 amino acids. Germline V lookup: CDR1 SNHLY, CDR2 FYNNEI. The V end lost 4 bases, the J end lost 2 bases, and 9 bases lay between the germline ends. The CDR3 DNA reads TGTGCCAGCAGTGCCTCAGGGGGCAATCAGCCCCAGCATTTT. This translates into CASSASGGNQPQHF.

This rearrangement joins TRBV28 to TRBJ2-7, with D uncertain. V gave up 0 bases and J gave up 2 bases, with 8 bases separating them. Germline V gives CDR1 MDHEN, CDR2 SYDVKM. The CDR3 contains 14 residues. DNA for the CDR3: TGTGCCAGCAGTTTATGGTCAGGCCCCTACGAGCAGTACTTC. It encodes CASSLWSGPYEQYF.

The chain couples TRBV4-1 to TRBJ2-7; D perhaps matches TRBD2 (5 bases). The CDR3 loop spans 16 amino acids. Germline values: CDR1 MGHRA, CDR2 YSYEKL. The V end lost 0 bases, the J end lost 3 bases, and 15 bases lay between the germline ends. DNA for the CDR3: TGCGCCAGCAGCCAAGAATGGGAGACAAGCGTCTACGAGCAGTACTTC. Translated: CASSQEWETSVYEQYF.

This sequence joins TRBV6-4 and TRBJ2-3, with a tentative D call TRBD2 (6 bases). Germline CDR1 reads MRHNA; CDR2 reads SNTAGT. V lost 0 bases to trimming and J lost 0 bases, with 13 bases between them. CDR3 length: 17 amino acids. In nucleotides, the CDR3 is TGTGCCAGCAGTGACTCGAGCGGAAGCGGGAGCACAGATACGCAGTATTTT. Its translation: CASSDSSGSGSTDTQYF.

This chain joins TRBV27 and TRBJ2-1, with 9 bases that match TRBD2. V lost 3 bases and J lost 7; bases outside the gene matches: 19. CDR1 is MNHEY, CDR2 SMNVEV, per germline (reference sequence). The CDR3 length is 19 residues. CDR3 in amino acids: CASSLFGAREGRLWNEQFF. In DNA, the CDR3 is TGTGCCAGCAGTTTGTTCGGGGCGCGGGAGGGGCGCCTGTGGAATGAGCAGTTCTTC.

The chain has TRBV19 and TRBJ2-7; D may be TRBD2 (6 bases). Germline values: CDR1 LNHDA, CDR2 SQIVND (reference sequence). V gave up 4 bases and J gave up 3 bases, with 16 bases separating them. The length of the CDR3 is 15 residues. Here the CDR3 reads CASSTGTGVVYEQYF. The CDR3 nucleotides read TGTGCCAGTAGTACCGGGACGGGGGTGGTCTACGAGCAGTACTTC.

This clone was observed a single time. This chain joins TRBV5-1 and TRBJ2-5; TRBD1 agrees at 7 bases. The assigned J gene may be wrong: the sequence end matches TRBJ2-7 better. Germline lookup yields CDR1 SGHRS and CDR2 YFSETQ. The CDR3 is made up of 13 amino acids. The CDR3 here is CASSFPGGYEQYF. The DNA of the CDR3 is TGCGCCAGCAGCTTTCCAGGGGGCTACGAGCAGTACTTC.

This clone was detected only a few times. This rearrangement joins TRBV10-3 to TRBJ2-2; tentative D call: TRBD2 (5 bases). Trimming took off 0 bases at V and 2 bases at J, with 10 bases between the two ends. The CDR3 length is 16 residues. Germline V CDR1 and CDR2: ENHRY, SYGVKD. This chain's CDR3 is CAISESGVFNTGELFF. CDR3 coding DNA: TGTGCCATCAGTGAGTCGGGAGTGTTTAACACCGGGGAGCTGTTTTTT.

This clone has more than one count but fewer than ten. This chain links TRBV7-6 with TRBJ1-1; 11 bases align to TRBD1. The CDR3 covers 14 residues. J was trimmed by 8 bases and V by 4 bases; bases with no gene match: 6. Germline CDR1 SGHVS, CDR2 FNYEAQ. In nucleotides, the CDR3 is TGTGCCAGCAGCTCTACCAGGACAGGGGGCGAAGCTTTCTTT. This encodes CASSSTRTGGEAFF.

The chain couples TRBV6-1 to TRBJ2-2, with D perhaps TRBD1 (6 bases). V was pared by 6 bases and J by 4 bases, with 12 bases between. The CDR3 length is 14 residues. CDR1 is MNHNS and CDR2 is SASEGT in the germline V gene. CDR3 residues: CASRQGHGTGELFF. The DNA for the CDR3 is TGTGCCAGCAGACAGGGCCATGGCACCGGGGAGCTGTTTTTT.

CDR3 region: CASSFRTDTGYTF. Written as DNA, the CDR3 is TGTGCCAGCAGTTTTAGGACAGACACCGGCTACACCTTC. V and J are TRBV28 and TRBJ1-2; possibly TRBD1 for D (6 bases). V was shortened by 3 bases and J by 8 bases, with 13 bases between the two germline ends. The CDR3 contains 13 residues. Germline CDR1 reads MDHEN; CDR2 reads SYDVKM.

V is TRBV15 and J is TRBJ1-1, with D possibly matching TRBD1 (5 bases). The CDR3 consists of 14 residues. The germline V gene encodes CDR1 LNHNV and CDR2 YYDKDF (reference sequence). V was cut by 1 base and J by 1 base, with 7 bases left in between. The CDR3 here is CATSRVRGNTEAFF. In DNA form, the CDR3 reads TGTGCCACCAGCAGAGTTAGGGGGAACACTGAAGCTTTCTTT.

As DNA, the CDR3 is TGTGCCAGAAGCTCCCGGACAGGCGGGCGCGGGCTTTATGGCTACACCTTC. It translates to CARSSRTGGRGLYGYTF. The rearrangement uses TRBV7-5 and TRBJ1-2; the table calls TRBD1, which could not be checked here. TRBV7-5 counts as a pseudogene. The CDR3 is made up of 17 amino acids.

The CDR3 region is CASRDYRGRGQPQHF. The CDR3 coding sequence is TGTGCCAGCAGGGACTACAGGGGGCGCGGGCAGCCCCAGCATTTT. V is TRBV28 and J is TRBJ1-5; TRBD1 matches 9 bases. Germline V gene data show CDR1 as MDHEN and CDR2 as SYDVKM. With 6 bases clipped from V and 7 bases from J, the junction kept 10 bases outside the gene matches. This CDR3 has 15 residues.

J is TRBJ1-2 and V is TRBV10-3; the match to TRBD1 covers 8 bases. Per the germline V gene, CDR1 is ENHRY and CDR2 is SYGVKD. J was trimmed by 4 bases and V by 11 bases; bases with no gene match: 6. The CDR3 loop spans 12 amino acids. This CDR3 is CAHSGTGYGYTF. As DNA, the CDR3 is TGTGCCCACTCCGGGACAGGCTATGGCTACACCTTC.

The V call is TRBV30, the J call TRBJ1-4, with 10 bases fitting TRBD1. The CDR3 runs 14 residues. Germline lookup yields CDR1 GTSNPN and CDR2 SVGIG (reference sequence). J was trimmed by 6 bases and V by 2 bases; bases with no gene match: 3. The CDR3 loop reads CAWSRGTGDEKLFF. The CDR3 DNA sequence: TGTGCCTGGAGTAGAGGGACAGGGGATGAAAAACTGTTTTTT.

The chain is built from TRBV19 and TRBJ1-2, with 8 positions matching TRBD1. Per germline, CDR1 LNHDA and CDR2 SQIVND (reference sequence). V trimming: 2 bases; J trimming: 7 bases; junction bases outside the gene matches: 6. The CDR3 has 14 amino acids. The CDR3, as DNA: TGTGCCAGTAGTATACCCCAGGGGGCGATTGGCTACACCTTC. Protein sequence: CASSIPQGAIGYTF.

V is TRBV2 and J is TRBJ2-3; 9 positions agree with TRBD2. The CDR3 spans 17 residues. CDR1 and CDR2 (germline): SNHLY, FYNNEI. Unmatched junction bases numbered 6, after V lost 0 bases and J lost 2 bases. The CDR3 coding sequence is TGTGCCAGCAGTGAAGCGATCGCGGGGGGGAACACAGATACGCAGTATTTT. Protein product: CASSEAIAGGNTDTQYF.

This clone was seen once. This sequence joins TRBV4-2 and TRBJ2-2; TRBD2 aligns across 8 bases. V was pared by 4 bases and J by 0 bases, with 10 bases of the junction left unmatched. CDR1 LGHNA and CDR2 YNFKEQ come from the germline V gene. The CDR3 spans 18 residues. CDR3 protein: CASSLSASGLTNTGELFF. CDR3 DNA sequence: TGTGCCAGCAGCCTATCAGCTAGCGGGCTTACGAACACCGGGGAGCTGTTTTTT.